This passage covers 9 T cell receptor beta chains from one sample sequenced in a study of cytomegalovirus exposure and HLA in healthy donors. Amplification used 60 Vbeta primers and 13 Jbeta primers. Generated by immunoSEQ multiplex PCR, the TCRdb table keeps only in-frame clones and is missing some. The sample gives some 150,000 clones, approximately 70% of which show up once; approximately 14% is in the top ten. Sequencing was carried out using PBMCs. The receptors here all came from a human donor in good health.

In its sample, this clone was seen once. The CDR3 sequence is CASGSFRAWADTQYF. In DNA, the CDR3 is TGTGCTAGTGGCTCCTTCAGGGCCTGGGCAGATACGCAGTATTTT. V is TRBV12-5 and J is TRBJ2-3; a possible D gene is TRBD1 (5 bases). Trimming took off 6 bases at V and 4 bases at J, with 17 bases between the two ends. The CDR3 runs 15 residues. Germline V gene lookup returns CDR1 LGHNT and CDR2 FRNRAP. Full variable domain (missing parts from reference TRBV12-5 and TRBJ2-3): DARVTQTPRHKVTEMGQEVTMRCQPILGHNTVFWYRQTMMQGLELLAYFRNRAPLDDSGMPKDRFSAEMPDATLATLKIQPSEPRDSAVYFCASGSFRAWADTQYFGPGTRLTVL.

This chain links TRBV5-4 with TRBJ2-7; weak D call: TRBD1 (5 bases). Germline CDR1 is SGHNT and CDR2 is YYREEE (reference sequence). V was cut by 4 bases and J by 7 bases, with 9 bases left in between. CDR3 length equals 11 residues. CDR3 bases: TGTGCCAGCAGCAGGGGTCGGGAGCAGTACTTC. This sequence encodes CASSRGREQYF.

This clone was observed a few times. The chain is built from TRBV10-1 and TRBJ1-1; 11 nucleotides align to TRBD1. The germline V gene has CDR1 WNHNN and CDR2 SYGVQD (reference sequence). V shed 3 bases and J 11 bases; nucleotides not matched to a gene: 5. The CDR3 extends over 13 amino acids. This chain's CDR3 is CASSEGTGGEAFF. The DNA for the CDR3 is TGCGCCAGCAGTGAAGGGACAGGGGGAGAGGCTTTCTTT.

The chain employs TRBV4-1 and TRBJ2-3, with D tentatively TRBD1 (8 bases). From germline, CDR1 is MGHRA and CDR2 YSYEKL. Deletions cut 4 bases from V and 5 bases from J, with 13 bases between. CDR3 length equals 14 residues. In nucleotides, the CDR3 is TGCGCCAGCAGCCCACAGGGGGGGAAAGATACGCAGTATTTT. Translating it yields CASSPQGGKDTQYF.

The J gene is TRBJ2-5, the V gene TRBV19; D might be TRBD2 (6 bases). The DNA end lines up better with TRBJ2-7; the J call may be wrong. This CDR3 is 15 amino acids long. Germline CDR1 reads LNHDA; CDR2 reads SQIVND (reference sequence). The CDR3 DNA reads TGTGCCAGTAGTATAGGAGGGACTGCAACCTACGAGCAGTACTTC. Translated, it gives CASSIGGTATYEQYF.

This clone came up a few times. The chain uses TRBV5-4 and TRBJ2-7; 8 nucleotides line up with TRBD2. V dropped 1 base and J dropped 2; count of bases not matched to a gene: 14. The V gene's germline CDR1 is SGHNT and CDR2 YYREEE (reference sequence). The CDR3 totals 18 residues. The CDR3 spells CASSLSGSPQSITYEQYF. The CDR3 DNA reads as TGTGCCAGCAGCTTGAGCGGGAGCCCGCAGAGTATAACCTACGAGCAGTACTTC. Full variable domain (remainder filled in from reference TRBV5-4 and TRBJ2-7): ETGVTQSPTHLIKTRGQQVTLRCSSQSGHNTVSWYQQALGQGPQFIFQYYREEENGRGNFPPRFSGLQFPNYSSELNVNALELDDSALYLCASSLSGSPQSITYEQYFGPGTRLTVT.

The rearrangement links TRBV9 to TRBJ1-5, with D possibly being TRBD1 (5 bases). The CDR3 contains 15 residues. Germline V CDR1 and CDR2: SGDLS, YYNGEE. V was cut by 3 bases and J by 0 bases, with 10 bases left in between. This CDR3 is CASSAQGYSNQPQHF. DNA for the CDR3: TGTGCCAGCAGCGCCCAGGGATATAGCAATCAGCCCCAGCATTTT.

The rearrangement joins TRBV7-3 to TRBJ1-1; weak D call: TRBD1 (5 bases). Looked up from germline, CDR1 is SGHTA and CDR2 is FQGTGA. This CDR3 is 16 amino acids long. V gave up 4 bases and J gave up 3 bases, with 18 bases separating them. Here the CDR3 reads CASSSTGAGSDTEAFF. For the CDR3, the DNA is TGTGCCAGCAGCTCTACTGGGGCAGGGTCGGACACTGAAGCTTTCTTT.

This rearrangement joins TRBV18 to TRBJ2-7; no reliable D call. Between the trimmed V and J ends, which lost 2 bases and 5 bases, there was a span of 7 bases. Germline CDR1 and CDR2: KGHSH and LQKENI. CDR3 length: 12 residues. CDR3 DNA: TGTGCCAGCTCACCATATTCCCACGAGCAGTACTTC. This encodes CASSPYSHEQYF.